This entry is about one TCR beta chain. The PCR was carried out with 60 Vbeta primers and 13 Jbeta primers. Sequencing was performed with immunoSEQ multiplex PCR; in TCRdb, only in-frame clones are kept and a portion is missing. The table includes roughly 200,000 clones, roughly four fifths detected once. This specimen comes from a study of cytomegalovirus exposure and HLA in healthy donors. Whole-study context: Among about 179 million T cells, an earlier analysis found roughly 110 million unique TCR beta sequences.

This CDR3 contains 14 residues. V lost 1 base and J lost 8; bases outside the gene matches: 6. Per germline, CDR1 SGHNT and CDR2 YYREEE (reference sequence). The receptor was derived from a woman in her twenties or thirties in good health and CMV-seropositive. The chain employs TRBV5-4 and TRBJ2-1; TRBD1 matches at 7 bases. The sample consisted of PBMCs. For the CDR3, the DNA is TGTGCCAGCAGCTTGCCCGACAGGGTAGATGAGCAGTTCTTC. Translating it yields CASSLPDRVDEQFF.